This TCR beta chain was observed in a study of CXCR3-negative and CXCR3-positive naive CD8 T cells. General study findings and limits: Naive CXCR3-positive and CXCR3-negative cells shared TRBV-TRBJ usage; memory cells diverged.

UMI-tagged TRB cDNA libraries were built via 5' RACE. No DNA is given; TCRdb re-called the 5' RACE reads and lists each CDR3 protein once. Recorded here are roughly 100,000 distinct CDR3 sequences; the top ten clones represent roughly 1.1%. Germline CDR1 is SEHNR and CDR2 is FQNEAQ (reference sequence). This CDR3 is built from 14 residues. Concerning this clonotype itself: Its cognate antigen is unknown.

This receptor was taken from a human donor in good health. Some clones in this sample may be carry-over from other donors' samples. The rearrangement links TRBV7-9 to TRBJ2-1. Source material: naive CXCR3- CD8+ T cells from blood. Subset described: CD45RO-CCR7+CD27+CD95- naive CD8+ T cells lacking CXCR3 (TNR3-). The CDR3 sequence is CASSLVAVYNEPFF.